Listed here is a single T cell receptor (beta chain). Its antigen is unidentified. In the naive CD8 group, cells lacked CD45RO and were positively selected for CCR7, so terminally differentiated effector memory CD45RA+ cells were left out. There were only Caucasian adults among the donors, and all lived in Nashville, Tennessee. The data belong to a study of shared clonotypes between healthy human individuals. Findings and caveats of the study: Only blood was sampled, and tissue TCR repertoires likely differ from blood ones. Generally, naive subsets (rather than memory subsets) showed larger estimated richness.

The assay was run at deep level. Clones were sequenced by immunoSEQ multiplex PCR, and TCRdb holds only the in-frame ones, with some missing. The sample carries around 2,100,000 clones, about 95% recorded once. The CDR3 runs to 14 residues. Germline assignment: CDR1 SGHVS and CDR2 FNYEAQ. Deletions cut 5 bases from V and 0 bases from J, with 11 bases between. The V gene is TRBV7-6, the J gene TRBJ2-7, with D perhaps TRBD1 (5 bases). The source of this sequence is a man younger than 35 in good health. The sequencing input was naive CD8+ T cells sorted from blood. CDR3 protein: CASSPEGASYEQYF. The CDR3 DNA sequence: TGTGCCAGCAGCCCGGAAGGGGCCTCCTACGAGCAGTACTTC.